What follows is one T cell receptor beta chain and its context. Its antigen is unidentified. This sample was taken from a study of OX40 agonist ivuxolimab in advanced cancers. Overall study context: A diagnosis of hepatocellular carcinoma, melanoma, renal cell or head and neck cancer was present in dose-escalation patients.

The repertoire was sequenced with immunoSEQ multiplex PCR; TCRdb's copy has only in-frame clones and lacks some. The sample carries 53,000 or so clones, 75% to 85% recorded once. Overall study findings and caveats: Some patients who did not respond also had low normalized T-cell clonal expansion.

The CDR3 covers 14 residues. Germline values: CDR1 SQVTM, CDR2 ANQGSEA. V shed 5 bases and J shed 4 bases, with 18 bases lying between them. The chain employs TRBV29-1 and TRBJ2-7; D might be TRBD1 or TRBD2, each matching 6 bases. The source is an adult with an advanced solid tumor such as melanoma, head and neck, liver or kidney cancer. Sample: CD4+ or CD8+ T cells sorted from blood, taken in a trial of the OX40 agonist ivuxolimab. The CDR3 here is CSVLPPEGGYEQYF. The CDR3 DNA follows: TGCAGCGTTCTGCCCCCCGAGGGGGGTTACGAGCAGTACTTC.